Listed below are T cell receptor beta chains from one sample, sequenced in a study of tumor-infiltrating lymphocytes in localized non-small cell lung cancer. Some clones are missing from TCRdb's copy, which holds only in-frame ones; the method was immunoSEQ multiplex PCR. The data contain about 16,000 clones, 75% to 85% of them singletons. Sequencing was performed on uninvolved lung tissue not adjacent to the tumor. These receptors all come from a human donor with non-small cell lung cancer. CDR3s leave out the opening cysteine and the closing phenylalanine or tryptophan. Some rows mark clone size as missing; the rest say once, few, many or name a class of expanded clone.

v_call: TRBV11-3; clone_size: .; j_call: TRBJ2-7; cdr3_aa: ASSLTAGGDHEQY
v_call: TRBV5-1; clone_size: .; j_call: TRBJ1-1; cdr3_aa: ASSLFSTNTEAF
v_call: TRBV19; clone_size: .; j_call: TRBJ1-1; cdr3_aa: ASSFRGETEAF
v_call: TRBV6-1; clone_size: .; j_call: TRBJ2-7; cdr3_aa: ATLGQSVYEQY
v_call: TRBV27; clone_size: .; j_call: TRBJ1-5; cdr3_aa: ASSFLGQGAEAQH
v_call: TRBV6-6; clone_size: .; j_call: TRBJ1-1; cdr3_aa: ASSYSNGRTEAF
v_call: TRBV5-8; clone_size: medium-sized; j_call: TRBJ1-1; cdr3_aa: ASSLRGLGTEAF
v_call: TRBV5-4; clone_size: .; j_call: TRBJ2-3; cdr3_aa: ASSLDTDTQY
v_call: TRBV4-1; clone_size: .; j_call: TRBJ1-4; cdr3_aa: ASSQTTGPSEKLF
v_call: TRBV2; clone_size: once; j_call: TRBJ2-2; cdr3_aa: ASSGESGELF
v_call: TRBV5-4; clone_size: .; j_call: TRBJ1-2; cdr3_aa: ASNLQGTGDANGYT
v_call: TRBV30; clone_size: .; j_call: TRBJ1-2; cdr3_aa: AWSYRGSPR
v_call: TRBV5-1; clone_size: .; j_call: TRBJ2-3; cdr3_aa: ASSSTLAGSTDTQY
v_call: TRBV5-1; clone_size: .; j_call: TRBJ2-5; cdr3_aa: ASSLATNGETQY
v_call: TRBV7-2; clone_size: .; j_call: TRBJ2-2; cdr3_aa: ASSLTSGGTGELF
v_call: TRBV10-3; clone_size: .; j_call: TRBJ2-1; cdr3_aa: AISGIQGNEQF
v_call: TRBV5-4; clone_size: .; j_call: TRBJ2-3; cdr3_aa: ASSTGLAADTQY
v_call: TRBV2; clone_size: few; j_call: TRBJ1-2; cdr3_aa: ASRGGQLYGYT
v_call: TRBV4-1; clone_size: once; j_call: TRBJ2-3; cdr3_aa: ASSQDTATDTQY
v_call: TRBV5-6; clone_size: .; j_call: TRBJ2-7; cdr3_aa: ASSPGLSYEQY
v_call: TRBV5-1; clone_size: .; j_call: TRBJ2-1; cdr3_aa: ASSLDGDTYNEQF